Following are 18 T cell receptor beta chains from one sample sequenced in a study of blood T cells in healthy people across ages. Next came a second PCR, run for about 7 to 12 cycles, which used a sample-barcoded 5' primer along with a J-beta primer mix. TCRdb re-called the 5' RACE reads through MiXCR, storing one row per CDR3 protein. The data hold over a million distinct CDR3 sequences, with approximately 42% observed a single time. Sequenced material: blood. The receptors come from a woman younger than 35 in good health.

The chain is built from TRBV20-1 and TRBJ1-5; 7 bases line up with TRBD1. Trimming at V came to 4 bases and at J to 4 bases, leaving 7 bases not matched to a gene. The CDR3 is 14 residues long. The V gene's germline CDR1 is DFQATT and CDR2 SNEGSKA (reference sequence). The CDR3 protein is CSAKAAQGNQPQHF. CDR3 nucleotides: TGCAGTGCTAAGGCGGCACAGGGGAATCAGCCCCAGCATTTT.

This chain joins TRBV4-2 and TRBJ2-3, with 9 bases aligning to TRBD2. The CDR3 is 16 amino acids. Germline lookup yields CDR1 LGHNA and CDR2 YNFKEQ. V dropped 4 bases and J dropped 2; count of bases not matched to a gene: 7. The CDR3 bases are TGTGCCAGCAGCCGGCCTAGCGGGACACACACAGATACGCAGTATTTT. This codes for CASSRPSGTHTDTQYF.

The chain joins TRBV6-2 or TRBV6-3 to TRBJ2-7; tentatively, D is TRBD1 (6 bases). V was pared by 0 bases and J by 0 bases, with 9 bases between. Germline V lookup: CDR1 MNHEY, CDR2 SVGEGT. This CDR3 region has 15 residues. The chain's CDR3 is CASSYSGRGSYEQYF. The CDR3 DNA reads as TGTGCCAGCAGTTACTCGGGCAGGGGCTCCTACGAGCAGTACTTC.

The J gene is TRBJ1-2, the V gene TRBV12-3 or TRBV12-4; D unclear. V lost 2 bases, J lost 5 bases, and 9 bases lay in between. This CDR3 region has 13 residues. CDR3 region: CASSLPDMYGYTF. DNA of the CDR3: TGTGCCAGCAGTTTACCCGACATGTATGGCTACACCTTC.

V is TRBV14 and J is TRBJ2-1, with 11 bases matching TRBD2. Losses at the gene ends were 4 bases for V and 7 bases for J; bases not matched to a gene: 9. Germline CDR1 SGHDN, CDR2 FVKESK. The CDR3 loop spans 16 amino acids. The CDR3 loop is CASSRALAGVRNEQFF. CDR3 in DNA: TGTGCCAGCAGCCGAGCACTAGCGGGAGTTCGAAATGAGCAGTTCTTC.

This clonotype was recorded a few times. DNA for the CDR3: TGTGCCAGCAGCTTAGGATGGTCAGGCGCTTTCTTT. Its protein product is CASSLGWSGAFF. This chain links TRBV11-2 with TRBJ1-1, with D unresolved. Germline V gives CDR1 SGHAT, CDR2 FQNNGV. The V end was cut by 1 base, the J end by 11 bases, with 11 bases between. The CDR3 loop spans 12 amino acids.

The chain has TRBV2 and TRBJ1-5; possibly TRBD1 for D (6 bases). Germline lookup yields CDR1 SNHLY and CDR2 FYNNEI. V dropped 2 bases and J dropped 3 bases, with 11 bases sitting between them. The CDR3 has 15 amino acids. The CDR3 reads CASSEWQGNNQPQHF. In DNA, the CDR3 is TGTGCCAGCAGTGAATGGCAGGGGAACAATCAGCCCCAGCATTTT.

This sequence joins TRBV20-1 and TRBJ2-7; 9 bases are a match to TRBD1. Unmatched junction bases numbered 7, after V lost 2 bases and J lost 2 bases. CDR1 and CDR2 from the germline V gene are DFQATT and SNEGSKA (reference sequence). The CDR3 spans 15 residues. CDR3 protein: CSARTPGQGTYEQYF. CDR3 sequence (DNA): TGCAGTGCTAGAACTCCGGGACAGGGTACCTACGAGCAGTACTTC.

This clonotype was detected only a few times. The J gene is TRBJ1-2, the V gene TRBV12-3 or TRBV12-4; D is ambiguous. The CDR3 extends over 8 amino acids. Here the CDR3 reads CGLGSYTF. CDR3 DNA: TGTGGCCTAGGGAGCTACACCTTC.

A few counts support this clonotype. This CDR3 is CASNLGLAVSEQFF. The CDR3 nucleotides are TGTGCCAGCAACCTGGGCCTAGCGGTATCCGAGCAGTTCTTC. J is TRBJ2-1 and V is TRBV12-3 or TRBV12-4; 7 bases are a match to TRBD2. This CDR3 contains 14 residues. The J segment lost 10 bases and the V segment lost 7 bases, leaving 13 bases of the junction unmatched.

This chain uses TRBV20-1 with TRBJ2-1; D perhaps matches TRBD2 (5 bases). V was trimmed by 2 bases and J by 10 bases, leaving 18 bases between them. The germline gives CDR1 DFQATT, CDR2 SNEGSKA (reference sequence). There are 14 residues in the CDR3. The CDR3 is CSARPTIVDYEQFF. The CDR3 DNA reads as TGCAGTGCTAGACCCACAATAGTAGACTACGAGCAGTTCTTC.

This clonotype was observed a few times. The rearrangement joins TRBV2 to TRBJ2-1; D uncertain. Trimming stripped 7 bases from V and 3 bases from J, with 7 bases between. The CDR3 contains 12 residues. Germline lookup yields CDR1 SNHLY and CDR2 FYNNEI. The DNA of the CDR3 is TGTGCCAGCACCCGAATCTACAATGAGCAGTTCTTC. As protein: CASTRIYNEQFF.

As DNA, the CDR3 is TGTGCCAGCAGCTCGACGTGGGGTTCCCCCTACGAGCAGTACTTC. As protein: CASSSTWGSPYEQYF. The chain couples TRBV3-1 to TRBJ2-5; D not resolved. The J call may be wrong; the DNA end is better matched by TRBJ2-7. Germline CDR1 is LGHDT and CDR2 is YNNKEL (reference sequence). CDR3 size: 15 residues.

This clonotype was counted between two and nine times. This chain uses TRBV19 with TRBJ2-1; D is uncertain. Trimming removed 3 bases from V and 7 bases from J, with 10 bases in between. The germline V gene encodes CDR1 LNHDA and CDR2 SQIVND (reference sequence). The CDR3 sequence is 13 residues long. The CDR3 spells CASSIGSRNEQFF. The CDR3 coding sequence is TGTGCCAGTAGTATTGGTAGTCGGAATGAGCAGTTCTTC.

A single count supports this clonotype. The chain has TRBV27 and TRBJ2-1; 12 positions agree with TRBD2. Trimming removed 5 bases from V and 9 bases from J; junction bases left unmatched: 11. This CDR3 region has 16 residues. CDR1 is MNHEY and CDR2 is SMNVEV in the germline V gene (reference sequence). The CDR3 loop reads CASSKPSGRASGEQFF. The CDR3 coding sequence is TGTGCCAGCAGTAAACCTAGCGGGAGGGCCTCTGGTGAGCAGTTCTTC.

The chain couples TRBV27 to TRBJ1-5, with D maybe TRBD1 (6 bases). From germline, CDR1 is MNHEY and CDR2 SMNVEV (reference sequence). V was clipped by 4 bases and J by 2 bases, with 12 bases between them. CDR3 size: 15 residues. CDR3 residues: CASSYGGLGNQPQHF. For the CDR3, the DNA is TGTGCCAGCAGTTACGGGGGGCTTGGCAATCAGCCCCAGCATTTT.

A word on this clonotype: An end of the junction differs from the germline gene, which may be a read error. This chain connects TRBV6-2 or TRBV6-3 to TRBJ2-5; tentative D call: TRBD1 (6 bases). The CDR3 spans 14 residues. Germline-derived CDR1 and CDR2 are MNHEY and SVGEGT. The CDR3 sequence is CASRYSGTKETQYF. The CDR3 region has the DNA TGTGCCAGCAGGTACTCGGGGACAAAAGAGACCCAGTACTTC.

The genes are TRBV27 and TRBJ2-7; no clear D gene. The CDR3 runs to 17 residues. The germline V gene has CDR1 MNHEY and CDR2 SMNVEV (reference sequence). V was clipped by 0 bases and J by 0 bases, with 15 bases between them. CDR3 protein: CASSLSISRITSYEQYF. In nucleotides, the CDR3 is TGTGCCAGCAGTTTATCCATCTCTCGCATTACCTCCTACGAGCAGTACTTC.